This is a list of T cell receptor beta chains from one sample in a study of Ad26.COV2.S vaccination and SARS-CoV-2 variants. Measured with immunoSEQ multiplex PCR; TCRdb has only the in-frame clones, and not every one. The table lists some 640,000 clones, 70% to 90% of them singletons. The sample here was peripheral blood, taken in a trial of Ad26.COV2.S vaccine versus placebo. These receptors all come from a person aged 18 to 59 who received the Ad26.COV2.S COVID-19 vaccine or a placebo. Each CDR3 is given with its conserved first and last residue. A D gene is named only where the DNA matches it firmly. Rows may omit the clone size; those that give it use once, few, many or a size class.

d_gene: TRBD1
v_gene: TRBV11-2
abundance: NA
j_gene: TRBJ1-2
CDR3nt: TGTGCCAGCAGCTTAGGACAGGGAGCTAACTATGGCTACACCTTC
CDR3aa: CASSLGQGANYGYTF

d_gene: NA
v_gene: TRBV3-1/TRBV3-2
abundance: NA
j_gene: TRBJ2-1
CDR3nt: TGTGCCAGCAGCCAAGCCTTAACTAGTCTGTCCTACAATGAGCAGTTCTTC
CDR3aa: CASSQALTSLSYNEQFF

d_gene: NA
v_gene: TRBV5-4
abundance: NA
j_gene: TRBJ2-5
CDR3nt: TGTGCCAGCAGCCTCGGGAGTGGCCAAGAGACCCAGTACTTC
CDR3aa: CASSLGSGQETQYF

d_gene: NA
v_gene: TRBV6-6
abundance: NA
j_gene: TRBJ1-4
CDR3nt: TGTGCCAGCAGAACACAGGGAACTAATGAAAAACTGTTTTTT
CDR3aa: CASRTQGTNEKLFF

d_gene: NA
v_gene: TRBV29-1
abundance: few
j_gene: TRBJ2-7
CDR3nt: TGCAGCGTTCTAGGGACACCGACGGGCGAGCAGTACTTC
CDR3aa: CSVLGTPTGEQYF

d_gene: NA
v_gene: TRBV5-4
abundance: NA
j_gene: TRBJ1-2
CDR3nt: TGTGCCAGCAGCGATCCGGGACAAAGGATATATGGCTACACCTTC
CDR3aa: CASSDPGQRIYGYTF

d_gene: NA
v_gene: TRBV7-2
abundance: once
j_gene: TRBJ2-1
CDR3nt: TGTGCCAGCAGCTCCGTGGGTGAGCAGTTCTTC
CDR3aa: CASSSVGEQFF

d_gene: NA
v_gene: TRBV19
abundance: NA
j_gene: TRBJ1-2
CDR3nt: TGTGCCAGTAGTATAGATGAGAAGGACCGCCGCTTC
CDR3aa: CASSIDEKDRRF

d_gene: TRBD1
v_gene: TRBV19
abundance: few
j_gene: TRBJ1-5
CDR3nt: TGTGCCAGCCGGGACAGGGACATTCAGCCCCAGCATTTT
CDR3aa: CASRDRDIQPQHF

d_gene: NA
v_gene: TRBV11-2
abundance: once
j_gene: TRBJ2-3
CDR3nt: TGTGCCAGCAGCTTTGACGGTAGGGCTAGAACGCAGTATTTT
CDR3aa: CASSFDGRARTQYF

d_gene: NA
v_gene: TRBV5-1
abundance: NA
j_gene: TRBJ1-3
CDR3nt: TGCGCCAGCAGCGTGGGACCCGCTGGAAACACCATATATTTT
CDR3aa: CASSVGPAGNTIYF

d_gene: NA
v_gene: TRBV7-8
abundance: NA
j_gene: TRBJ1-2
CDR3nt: TGTGCCAGCAGCGCTCCGGACGGATACTATGGCTACACCTTC
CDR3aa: CASSAPDGYYGYTF

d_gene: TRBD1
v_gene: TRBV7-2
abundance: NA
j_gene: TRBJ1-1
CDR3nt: TGTGCCAGCAGCTTAGCGAGAGGGGGCGGAACTGAAGCTTTCTTT
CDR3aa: CASSLARGGGTEAFF

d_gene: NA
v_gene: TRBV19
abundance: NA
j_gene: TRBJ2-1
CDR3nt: TGTGCCAGTAGTACCTCCGGGACGGGGTACAATGAGCAGTTCTTC
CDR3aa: CASSTSGTGYNEQFF

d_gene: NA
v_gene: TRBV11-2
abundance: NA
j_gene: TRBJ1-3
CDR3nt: TGTGCCAGCAGCTTCGCTATCCCCGACAGCTCTGGAAACACCATATATTTT
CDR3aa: CASSFAIPDSSGNTIYF

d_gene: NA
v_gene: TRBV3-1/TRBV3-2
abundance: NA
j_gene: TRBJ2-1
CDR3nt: TGTGCCAGCAGCCAAGTTGGGCTAGACGAGAATGAGCAGTTCTTC
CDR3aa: CASSQVGLDENEQFF

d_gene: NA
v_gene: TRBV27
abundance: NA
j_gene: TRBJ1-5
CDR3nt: TGTGCCAGCAGTTTAGCCCCTACAGGACAGCCCCAGCATTTT
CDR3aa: CASSLAPTGQPQHF

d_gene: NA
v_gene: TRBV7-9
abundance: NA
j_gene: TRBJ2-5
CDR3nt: TGTGCCAGCAGCTACGACAGAGGGCAAGAGACCCAGTACTTC
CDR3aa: CASSYDRGQETQYF

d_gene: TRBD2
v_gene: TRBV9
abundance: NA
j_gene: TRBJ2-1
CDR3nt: TGTGCCAGCAGCGTAGGTAGCGGGGGGCCCAATGAGCAGTTCTTC
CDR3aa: CASSVGSGGPNEQFF

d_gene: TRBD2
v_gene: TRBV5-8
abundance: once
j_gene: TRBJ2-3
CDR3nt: TGTGCCAGCAGCATGGCTACCTCTAGCGGGAGTTTAGATACGCAGTATTTT
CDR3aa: CASSMATSSGSLDTQYF

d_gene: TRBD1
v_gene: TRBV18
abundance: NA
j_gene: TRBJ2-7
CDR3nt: TGTGCCAGCTCACCTGGGCGGGACAGGGGGTACTTC
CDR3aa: CASSPGRDRGYF

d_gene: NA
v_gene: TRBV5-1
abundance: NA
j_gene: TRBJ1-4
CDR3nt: TGCGCCAGCAGCTCACAAGGGAGAACTAATGAAAAACTGTTTTTT
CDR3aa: CASSSQGRTNEKLFF

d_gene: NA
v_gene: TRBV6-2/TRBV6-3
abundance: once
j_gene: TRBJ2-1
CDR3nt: TGTGCCAGCAGTCAGCCCCGGGGCTCCTACAATGAGCAGTTCTTC
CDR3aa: CASSQPRGSYNEQFF

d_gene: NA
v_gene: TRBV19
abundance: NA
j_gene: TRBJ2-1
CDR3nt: TGTGCCAGTAGGAGCCTCGGGCGTGCTAGAAACAATGAGCAGTTCTTC
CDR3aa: CASRSLGRARNNEQFF

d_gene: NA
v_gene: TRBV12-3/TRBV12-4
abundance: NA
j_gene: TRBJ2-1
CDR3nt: TGTGCCAGCAGTTTAATGGGTACCCCTGAGCAGTTCTTC
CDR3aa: CASSLMGTPEQFF

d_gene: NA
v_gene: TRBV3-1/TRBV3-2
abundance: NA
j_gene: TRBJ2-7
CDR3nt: TGTGCCAGCAGCCGCCGGCAGGTGGGGTTCGAGCAGTACTTC
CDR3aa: CASSRRQVGFEQYF

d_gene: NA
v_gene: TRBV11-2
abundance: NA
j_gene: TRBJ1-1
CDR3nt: TGTGCCAGCAGCGACGCGAACACTGAAGCTTTCTTT
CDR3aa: CASSDANTEAFF

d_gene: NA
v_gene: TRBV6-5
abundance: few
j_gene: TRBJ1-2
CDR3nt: TGTGCCAGCAGTCAGACAGGCCTCTATGGCTACACCTTC
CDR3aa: CASSQTGLYGYTF

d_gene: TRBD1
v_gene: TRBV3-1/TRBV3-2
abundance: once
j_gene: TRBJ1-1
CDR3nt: TGTGCCAGCAGCCCTACAGGGGGCCAGGCTTTCTTT
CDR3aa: CASSPTGGQAFF

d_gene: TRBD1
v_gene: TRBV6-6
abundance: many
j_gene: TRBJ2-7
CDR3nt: TGTGCCAGCAGGACGACAGGGGATGGCTACGAGCAGTACTTC
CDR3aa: CASRTTGDGYEQYF

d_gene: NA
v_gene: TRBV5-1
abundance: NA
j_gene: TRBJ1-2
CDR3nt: TGCGCCAGCAGCTTTGAAAGGGCGGACTATGGCTACACCTTC
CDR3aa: CASSFERADYGYTF

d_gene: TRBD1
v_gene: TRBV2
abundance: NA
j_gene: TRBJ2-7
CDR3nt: TGTGCCAGCAGGGAGACAGGGCTCTACGAGCAGTACTTC
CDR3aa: CASRETGLYEQYF

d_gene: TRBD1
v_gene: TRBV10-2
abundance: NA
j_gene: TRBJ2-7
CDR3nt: TGCGCCAGCAGTGATTTACAGGGGCATTTCTACGAGCAGTACTTC
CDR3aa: CASSDLQGHFYEQYF

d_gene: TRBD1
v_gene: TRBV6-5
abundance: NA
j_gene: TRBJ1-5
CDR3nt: TGTGCCAGCAGTCGGACAGGGACTAGCAATCAGCCCCAGCATTTT
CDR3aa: CASSRTGTSNQPQHF

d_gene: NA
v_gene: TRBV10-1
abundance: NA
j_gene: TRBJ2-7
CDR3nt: TGCGCCAGCAGTGAGTCTCAGGGCAGCTCCTACGAGCAGTACTTC
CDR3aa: CASSESQGSSYEQYF

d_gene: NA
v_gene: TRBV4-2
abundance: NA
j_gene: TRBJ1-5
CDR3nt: TGTGCCAGCAGCCAACGGTTCAGGGACAATCAGCCCCAGCATTTT
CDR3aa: CASSQRFRDNQPQHF

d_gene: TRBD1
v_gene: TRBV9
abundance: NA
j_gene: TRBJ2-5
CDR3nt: TGTGCCAGCAGCTCCCGGACAGGTATAGAGACCCAGTACTTC
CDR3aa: CASSSRTGIETQYF

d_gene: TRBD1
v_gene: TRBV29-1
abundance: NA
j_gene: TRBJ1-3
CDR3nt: TGCAGCGCCGGCCAGGGGGCTCCGGGAAACACCATATATTTT
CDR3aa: CSAGQGAPGNTIYF

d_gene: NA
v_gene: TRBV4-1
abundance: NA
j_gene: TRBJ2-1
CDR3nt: TGCGCCAGCAGCCAAGACAGGGACGGGGCTGAGCAGTTCTTC
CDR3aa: CASSQDRDGAEQFF

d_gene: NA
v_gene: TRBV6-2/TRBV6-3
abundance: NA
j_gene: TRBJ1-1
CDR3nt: TGTGCCAGCAGTTACTCGGGAGGGGAGGGTACTGAAGCTTTCTTT
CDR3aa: CASSYSGGEGTEAFF

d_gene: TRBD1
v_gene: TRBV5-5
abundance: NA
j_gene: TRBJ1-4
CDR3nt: TGTGCCAGCAGCTACGGACAGGGACTCCCAACTAATGAAAAACTGTTTTTT
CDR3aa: CASSYGQGLPTNEKLFF

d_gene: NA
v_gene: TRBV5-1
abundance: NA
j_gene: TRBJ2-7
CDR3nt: TGCGCCAGCAGCTTGGCACTAAACGGTGACGAGCAGTACTTC
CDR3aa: CASSLALNGDEQYF

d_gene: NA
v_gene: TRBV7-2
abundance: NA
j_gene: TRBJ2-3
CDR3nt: TGTGCCAGCAGCCCCGGGTCCAGCGGGTACCTCAGAGAAACGCAGTATTTT
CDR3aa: CASSPGSSGYLRETQYF

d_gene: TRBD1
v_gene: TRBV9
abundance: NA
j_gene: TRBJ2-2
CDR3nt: TGTGCCAGCCGCAAGACAGGGGGTCGTGACGGGGAGCTGTTTTTT
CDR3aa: CASRKTGGRDGELFF

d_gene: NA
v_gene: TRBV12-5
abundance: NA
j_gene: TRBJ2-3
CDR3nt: TGTGCTAGTGGTTCCGGGACTAGCACAGATACGCAGTATTTT
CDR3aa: CASGSGTSTDTQYF

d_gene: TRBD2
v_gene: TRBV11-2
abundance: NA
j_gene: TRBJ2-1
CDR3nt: TGTGCCAGCAGCTTACAACTAGCGGGAGTCAATGAGCAGTTCTTC
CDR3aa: CASSLQLAGVNEQFF

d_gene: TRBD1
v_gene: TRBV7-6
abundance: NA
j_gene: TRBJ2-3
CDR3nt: TGTGCCAGCAGCCCAAGGGTGACCGGGACAGGGTTGTTTAGAGATACGCAGTATTTT
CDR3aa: CASSPRVTGTGLFRDTQYF

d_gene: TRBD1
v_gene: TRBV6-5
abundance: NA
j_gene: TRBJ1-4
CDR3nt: TGTGCCAGCAGTTACCGTGGACAGGAGAATGAAAAACTGTTTTTT
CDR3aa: CASSYRGQENEKLFF

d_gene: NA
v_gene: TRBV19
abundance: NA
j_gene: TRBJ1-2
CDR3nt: TGTGCCAGTAGTACTCGGCAGGGGTATGGCTACACCTTC
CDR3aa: CASSTRQGYGYTF

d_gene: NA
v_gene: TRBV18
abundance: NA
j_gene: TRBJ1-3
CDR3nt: TGTGCCAGCTCACCTAGGGGGATCTCTGGAAACACCATATATTTT
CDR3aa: CASSPRGISGNTIYF

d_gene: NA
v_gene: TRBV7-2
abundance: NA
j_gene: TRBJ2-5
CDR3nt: TGTGCCAGCAGCCCGTCTGCACAAGAGACCCAGTACTTC
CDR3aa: CASSPSAQETQYF

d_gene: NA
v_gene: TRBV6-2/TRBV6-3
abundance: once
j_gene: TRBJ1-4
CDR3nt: TGTGCCAGCAGTTACTCGAGTAGGGGGACGACAGCAACTAATGAAAAACTGTTTTTT
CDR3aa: CASSYSSRGTTATNEKLFF